A single sample is the source of the 7 T cell receptor beta chains below, sequenced in a study of technical replicates of blood from a few donors. Measured with immunoSEQ multiplex PCR; TCRdb has only the in-frame clones, and not every one. Of approximately 79,000 clones detected, more than 85% appear once; the ten largest clones hold around 0.37%. The material sequenced was T cells isolated from PBMCs. The receptors shown here come from a human donor in good health.

The rearrangement joins TRBV6-5 to TRBJ1-1, with 7 bases that match TRBD1. The germline V gene encodes CDR1 MNHEY and CDR2 SVGAGI. J gave up 2 bases and V 2 bases, and 2 bases lay outside the gene matches. CDR3 length: 14 amino acids. CDR3 region: CASSYRGPNTEAFF. CDR3 nucleotides: TGTGCCAGCAGTTACAGGGGGCCCAACACTGAAGCTTTCTTT.

The CDR3 sequence is CASSDRDNSYEQYF. The CDR3 DNA reads TGTGCCAGCAGTGATCGGGACAACTCCTACGAGCAGTACTTC. The chain couples TRBV6-1 to TRBJ2-7; a weak D match, TRBD1 (6 bases). The CDR3 totals 14 residues. Germline values: CDR1 MNHNS, CDR2 SASEGT. V was shortened by 3 bases and J by 0 bases, with 9 bases between the two germline ends.

V gene TRBV28 combines with J gene TRBJ1-4; TRBD1 might be the D (6 bases). The germline gives CDR1 MDHEN, CDR2 SYDVKM. CDR3 length: 16 residues. The V end was cut by 6 bases, the J end by 5 bases, with 19 bases between. The CDR3 sequence is CASRLDRGAPNEKLFF. The CDR3 DNA sequence: TGTGCCAGCAGGCTAGACCGGGGGGCTCCAAATGAAAAACTGTTTTTT.

CDR3 DNA: TGTGCCAGCTCCCCAGGGGGACAGGGACCGTACGAGCAGTACTTC. It codes for CASSPGGQGPYEQYF. The chain is built from TRBV27 and TRBJ2-7, with 9 bases that match TRBD1. Germline V gene data show CDR1 as MNHEY and CDR2 as SMNVEV (reference sequence). The CDR3 sequence is 15 residues long. V gave up 8 bases and J gave up 4 bases; unmatched junction bases: 12.

The chain uses TRBV10-3 and TRBJ1-5; D perhaps matches TRBD1 (6 bases). The V end lost 6 bases, the J end lost 4 bases, and 13 bases lay between the germline ends. Germline loops: CDR1 ENHRY, CDR2 SYGVKD. CDR3 size: 14 residues. The CDR3 DNA reads TGTGCCATCAGCGCAGTACAGGGTAATCAGCCCCAGCATTTT. Translating it yields CAISAVQGNQPQHF.

This chain connects TRBV29-1 to TRBJ2-3, with a possible D match to TRBD2 (5 bases). V was clipped by 8 bases and J by 0 bases, with 9 bases between them. From germline, CDR1 is SQVTM and CDR2 ANQGSEA. This CDR3 has 12 amino acids. CDR3 sequence (DNA): TGCAGCTTCGGGGAAAGCACAGATACGCAGTATTTT. This translates into CSFGESTDTQYF.

The chain uses TRBV2 and TRBJ2-7; 7 nucleotides line up with TRBD2. The V gene end was trimmed by 11 bases and the J gene end by 6 bases; junction bases not matched to a gene: 13. Germline assignment: CDR1 SNHLY and CDR2 FYNNEI. This CDR3 has 13 amino acids. In DNA form, the CDR3 reads TGTGCCCAGCGATTCGGCGGGAGCGGCGAGCAGTACTTC. Its translation: CAQRFGGSGEQYF.